The next 18 T cell receptor beta chains were all read from a single sample in a study of response to subunit inactivated influenza vaccine. TCRdb reprocessed the RT-PCR reads via MiXCR and lists one record per CDR3 protein. The table lists about 800,000 distinct CDR3 sequences, about 20% of them singletons. The sample consisted of PBMCs from blood, taken more than 4 days after vaccination. The receptors here all came from a middle-aged man who received an inactivated influenza vaccine.

The J gene is TRBJ2-7, the V gene TRBV20-1, with TRBD2 matching 10 bases. CDR1 and CDR2 (germline): DFQATT, SNEGSKA (reference sequence). V lost 4 bases to trimming and J lost 6 bases; unmatched junction nucleotides: 15. The CDR3 is 16 amino acids. The CDR3 is CSAILAGRPLPSEQYF. Written as DNA, the CDR3 is TGCAGTGCTATACTAGCGGGGAGACCCCTCCCATCCGAGCAGTACTTC.

There are a few counts of this clonotype. This sequence joins TRBV2 and TRBJ1-1; tentatively, D is TRBD1 (5 bases). This CDR3 has 14 amino acids. The V end was cut by 7 bases, the J end by 4 bases, with 16 bases between. Germline CDR1 reads SNHLY; CDR2 reads FYNNEI. This CDR3 reads CASKEVGPGTEAFF. The DNA for the CDR3 is TGTGCCAGCAAGGAGGTGGGGCCCGGCACTGAAGCTTTCTTT. Full variable domain (outside the CDR3, taken from reference TRBV2 and TRBJ1-1): EPEVTQTPSHQVTQMGQEVILRCVPISNHLYFYWYRQILGQKVEFLVSFYNNEISEKSEIFDDQFSVERPDGSNFTLKIRSTKLEDSAMYFCASKEVGPGTEAFFGQGTRLTVV.

V is TRBV20-1 and J is TRBJ1-5; possible D gene TRBD1, 6 bases. Germline V gene data show CDR1 as DFQATT and CDR2 as SNEGSKA (reference sequence). The CDR3 is made up of 13 amino acids. Deletions cut 6 bases from V and 4 bases from J, with 13 bases between. The CDR3 loop is CSALRDKNQPQHF. In nucleotides, the CDR3 is TGCAGTGCCCTCCGGGACAAGAATCAGCCCCAGCATTTT.

This clonotype has just a few counts. Here the CDR3 reads CAGGQSSYEQYF. The CDR3, as DNA: TGTGCCGGCGGACAGAGCTCCTACGAGCAGTACTTC. V and J are TRBV2 and TRBJ2-7; possibly TRBD1 for D (6 bases). CDR1 and CDR2 from the germline V gene are SNHLY and FYNNEI. V dropped 11 bases and J dropped 0 bases, with 11 bases sitting between them. The CDR3 is made up of 12 amino acids.

This clonotype has a handful of counts. The chain joins TRBV5-5 to TRBJ1-4; D gene ambiguous. Germline CDR1 and CDR2: SGHKS and YYEKEE (reference sequence). The CDR3 covers 16 residues. V lost 3 bases to trimming and J lost 6 bases, with 18 bases between them. DNA of the CDR3: TGTGCCAGCAGCTCGTATGAGCGGGGATGGGATGAAAAACTGTTTTTT. Amino acid sequence: CASSSYERGWDEKLFF.

This clonotype has just a few counts. This sequence joins TRBV20-1 and TRBJ2-1, with TRBD1 as a possible D gene (6 bases). The germline V gene encodes CDR1 DFQATT and CDR2 SNEGSKA (reference sequence). V was clipped by 4 bases and J by 2 bases, with 15 bases between them. The CDR3 sequence is 15 residues long. Here the CDR3 reads CSATPTGLTYNEQFF. DNA of the CDR3: TGCAGTGCTACTCCGACAGGTCTTACCTACAATGAGCAGTTCTTC.

The sample holds a few counts of this clonotype. The chain links TRBV7-2 to TRBJ2-7, with a weak D call TRBD1 (6 bases). Germline values: CDR1 SGHTA, CDR2 FQGNSA. Trimming removed 5 bases from V and 2 bases from J, with 13 bases in between. This CDR3 comprises 14 residues. In DNA, the CDR3 is TGTGCCAGCAGCCCATCCCCAGGGGCCTACGAGCAGTACTTC. As protein: CASSPSPGAYEQYF.

This clonotype has just a few counts. A junction boundary mismatches the germline segment, possibly from a read error. This sequence joins TRBV4-3 and TRBJ2-5; D is undetermined. The CDR3 totals 14 residues. Germline V gene sequence: CDR1 LGHNA, CDR2 YSLEER. CDR3 bases: TGCGCCAGCAGCCAAGAGGTGGTACAAGGGACCCAGTACTTC. Protein: CASSQEVVQGTQYF.

This clonotype has a handful of counts. The V gene is TRBV5-1, the J gene TRBJ1-1, with 9 positions matching TRBD1. The CDR3 is made up of 15 amino acids. Unmatched junction bases numbered 17, after V lost 5 bases and J lost 12 bases. Looked up from germline, CDR1 is SGHRS and CDR2 is YFSETQ. CDR3 residues: CASSLTSGTGSLTFF. CDR3 nucleotide sequence: TGCGCCAGCAGTTTAACTTCCGGGACAGGGTCTTTAACTTTCTTT. Combining the CDR3 with reference TRBV5-1 and TRBJ1-1 gives the whole variable domain KAGVTQTPRYLIKTRGQQVTLSCSPISGHRSVSWYQQTPGQGLQFLFEYFSETQRNKGNFPGRFSGRQFSNSRSEMNVSTLELGDSALYLCASSLTSGTGSLTFFGQGTRLTVV.

This clonotype was counted a few times. The rearrangement links TRBV12-3 or TRBV12-4 to TRBJ1-5, with 8 bases fitting TRBD1. This CDR3 contains 17 residues. Trimming took 4 bases from V and 0 from J; bases not matched to a gene: 8. As DNA, the CDR3 is TGTGCCAGCAGTTCCGGGACAGGTCGTTATAGCAATCAGCCCCAGCATTTT. Translation: CASSSGTGRYSNQPQHF.

This clonotype was found many times. The chain is built from TRBV12-3 or TRBV12-4 and TRBJ2-1, with unresolved D. The V gene lost 6 bases and the J gene lost 8 bases, with 14 bases spanning the gap. The CDR3 spans 13 residues. The DNA of the CDR3 is TGTGCCAGCAGCCAGAGTCTGGGTCATGAGCAGTTCTTC. It encodes CASSQSLGHEQFF.

The J gene is TRBJ2-5, the V gene TRBV7-2; D might be TRBD1 or TRBD2, each matching 6 bases. CDR3 length: 15 residues. Germline CDR1 and CDR2: SGHTA and FQGNSA. The ends were cut back, 2 bases at V and 5 bases at J, with 15 bases in the middle. CDR3 region: CASSLLRGGRETQYF. The CDR3 DNA reads as TGTGCCAGCAGCTTATTACGTGGGGGGCGGGAGACCCAGTACTTC.

In this sample, this clonotype turned up a few times. The chain combines TRBV4-2 with TRBJ2-2; D uncertain. Germline V gives CDR1 LGHNA, CDR2 YNFKEQ. The CDR3 has 18 residues. V was pared by 0 bases and J by 0 bases, with 14 bases between. The CDR3 reads CASSQDRPQAANTGELFF. The DNA for the CDR3 is TGTGCCAGCAGCCAAGATCGCCCGCAGGCCGCGAACACCGGGGAGCTGTTTTTT.

This clonotype was detected many times. V and J are TRBV4-2 and TRBJ2-7, with TRBD2 matching 7 bases. Unmatched junction bases numbered 1, after V lost 0 bases and J lost 2 bases. The CDR3 contains 14 residues. Germline-derived CDR1 and CDR2 are LGHNA and YNFKEQ. CDR3 bases: TGTGCCAGCAGCCAAGATGCGGGAGCCTACGAGCAGTACTTC. It is translated as CASSQDAGAYEQYF.

The chain has TRBV21-1 and TRBJ2-1; the table's D call TRBD2 went unverified against the DNA. TRBV21-1 is classified as a pseudogene. The CDR3 runs 16 residues. CDR3: CASSTLSGSSYNEQFF. DNA of the CDR3: TGTGCCAGCAGCACACTTAGCGGGAGCTCCTACAATGAGCAGTTCTTC.

The chain combines TRBV27 with TRBJ2-7; a possible D gene is TRBD2 (7 bases). Germline V gene lookup returns CDR1 MNHEY and CDR2 SMNVEV (reference sequence). This CDR3 has 18 residues. V was clipped by 5 bases and J by 3 bases, with 26 bases between them. The CDR3 loop is CASSPIRGGRFSIYEQYF. CDR3 nucleotide sequence: TGTGCCAGCAGTCCCATTAGGGGGGGTAGGTTTTCTATCTACGAGCAGTACTTC.

Only a few counts were recorded for this clonotype. J is TRBJ2-7 and V is TRBV4-1, with 9 bases aligning to TRBD1. The junction had 9 bases not matched to a gene; V was cut back by 1 base and J by 2 bases. Germline-derived CDR1 and CDR2 are MGHRA and YSYEKL. The CDR3 covers 17 residues. CDR3 in DNA: TGCGCCAGCAGCCAAGCAACGGCGGGACAGGGCGCCTACGAGCAGTACTTC. Translating it yields CASSQATAGQGAYEQYF.

This clonotype was detected a few times. The chain uses TRBV6-6 and TRBJ1-2; 7 positions agree with TRBD1. The ends lost 2 bases at V and 4 bases at J; junction bases unmatched: 1. CDR1 is MNHNY and CDR2 is SVGAGI in the germline V gene (reference sequence). The CDR3 sequence is 13 residues long. The CDR3 region is CASSYRTGYGYTF. CDR3 DNA: TGTGCCAGCAGTTACCGGACAGGCTATGGCTACACCTTC.